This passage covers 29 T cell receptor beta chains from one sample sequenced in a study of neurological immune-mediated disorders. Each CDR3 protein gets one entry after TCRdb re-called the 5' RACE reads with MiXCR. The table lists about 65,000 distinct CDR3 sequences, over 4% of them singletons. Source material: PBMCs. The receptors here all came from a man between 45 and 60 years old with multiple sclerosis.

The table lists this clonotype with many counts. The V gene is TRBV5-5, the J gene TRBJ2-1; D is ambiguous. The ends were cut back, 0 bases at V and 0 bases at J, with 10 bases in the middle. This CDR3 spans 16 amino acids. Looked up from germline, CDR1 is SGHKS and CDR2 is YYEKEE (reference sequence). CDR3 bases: TGTGCCAGCAGCTTGGTCATCTTCTTCTCCTACAATGAGCAGTTCTTC. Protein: CASSLVIFFSYNEQFF.

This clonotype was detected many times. DNA for the CDR3: TGCAGTGCTAGGTCGGCGGGGGGGCTAGATACGCAGTATTTT. It translates to CSARSAGGLDTQYF. This chain joins TRBV20-1 and TRBJ2-3; 9 nucleotides match TRBD2. The junction had 6 bases not matched to a gene; V was cut back by 3 bases and J by 5 bases. The germline V gene encodes CDR1 DFQATT and CDR2 SNEGSKA (reference sequence). This CDR3 has 14 residues.

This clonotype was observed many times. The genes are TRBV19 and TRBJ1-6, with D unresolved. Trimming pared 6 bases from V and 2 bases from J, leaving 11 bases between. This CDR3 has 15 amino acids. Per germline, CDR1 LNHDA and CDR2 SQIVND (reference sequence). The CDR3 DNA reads TGTGCCAGTAGGTCCGCGGGAACCTATAATTCACCCCTCCACTTT. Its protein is CASRSAGTYNSPLHF.

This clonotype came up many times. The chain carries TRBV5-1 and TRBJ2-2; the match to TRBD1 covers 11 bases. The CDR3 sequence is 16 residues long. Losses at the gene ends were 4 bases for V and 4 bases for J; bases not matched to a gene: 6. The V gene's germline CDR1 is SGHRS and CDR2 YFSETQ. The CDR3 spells CASSLGTGGITGELFF. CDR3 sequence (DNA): TGCGCCAGCAGCCTCGGGACAGGGGGAATCACCGGGGAGCTGTTTTTT.

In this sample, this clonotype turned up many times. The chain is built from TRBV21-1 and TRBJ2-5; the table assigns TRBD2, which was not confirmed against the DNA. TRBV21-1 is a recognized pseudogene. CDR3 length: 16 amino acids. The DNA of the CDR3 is TGTGCCAGCAGCTTACTAACGGGGCCGAGACAAGAGACCCAGTACTTC. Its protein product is CASSLLTGPRQETQYF.

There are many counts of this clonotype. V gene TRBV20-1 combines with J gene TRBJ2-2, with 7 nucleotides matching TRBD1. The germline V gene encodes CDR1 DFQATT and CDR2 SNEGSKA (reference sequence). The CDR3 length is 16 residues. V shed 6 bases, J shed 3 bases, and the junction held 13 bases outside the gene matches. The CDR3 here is CSARRTGAADTGELFF. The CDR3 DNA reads TGCAGTGCAAGACGCACAGGGGCCGCGGACACCGGGGAGCTGTTTTTT.

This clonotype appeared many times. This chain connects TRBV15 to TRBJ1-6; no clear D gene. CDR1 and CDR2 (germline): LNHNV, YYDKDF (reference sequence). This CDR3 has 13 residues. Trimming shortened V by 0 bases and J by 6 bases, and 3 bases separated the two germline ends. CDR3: CATSRDRNSPLHF. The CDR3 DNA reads TGTGCCACCAGCAGAGATCGTAATTCACCCCTCCACTTT.

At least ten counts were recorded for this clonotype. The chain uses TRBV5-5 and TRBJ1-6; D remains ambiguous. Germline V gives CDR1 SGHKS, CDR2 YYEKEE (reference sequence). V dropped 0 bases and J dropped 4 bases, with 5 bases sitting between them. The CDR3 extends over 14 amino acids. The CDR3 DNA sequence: TGTGCCAGCAGCTTGGGAGGTTATAATTCACCCCTCCACTTT. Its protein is CASSLGGYNSPLHF. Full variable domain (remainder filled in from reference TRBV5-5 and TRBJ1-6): DAGVTQSPTHLIKTRGQQVTLRCSPISGHKSVSWYQQVLGQGPQFIFQYYEKEERGRGNFPDRFSARQFPNYSSELNVNALLLGDSALYLCASSLGGYNSPLHFGNGTRLTVT.

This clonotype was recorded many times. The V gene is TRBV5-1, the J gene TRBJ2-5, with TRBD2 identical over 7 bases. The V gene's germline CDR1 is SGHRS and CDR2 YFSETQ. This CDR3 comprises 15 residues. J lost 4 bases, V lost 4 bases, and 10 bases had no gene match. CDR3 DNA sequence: TGCGCCAGCAGCCCCGGAGAGGGAGGGCTAGAGACCCAGTACTTC. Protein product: CASSPGEGGLETQYF.

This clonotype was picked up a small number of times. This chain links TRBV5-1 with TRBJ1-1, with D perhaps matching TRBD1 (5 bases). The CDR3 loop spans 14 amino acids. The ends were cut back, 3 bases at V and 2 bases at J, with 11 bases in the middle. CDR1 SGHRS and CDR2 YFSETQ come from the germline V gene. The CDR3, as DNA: TGCGCCAGCAGCTCCGGACGGACAAACACTGAAGCTTTCTTT. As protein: CASSSGRTNTEAFF.

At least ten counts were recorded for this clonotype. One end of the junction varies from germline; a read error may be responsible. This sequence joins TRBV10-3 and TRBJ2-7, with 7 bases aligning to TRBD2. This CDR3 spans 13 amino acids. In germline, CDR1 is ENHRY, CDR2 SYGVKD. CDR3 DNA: TGTGCCATCAGTGAGTCTGGGGGAGGGGCCGCTTCTTTC. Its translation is CAISESGGGAASF.

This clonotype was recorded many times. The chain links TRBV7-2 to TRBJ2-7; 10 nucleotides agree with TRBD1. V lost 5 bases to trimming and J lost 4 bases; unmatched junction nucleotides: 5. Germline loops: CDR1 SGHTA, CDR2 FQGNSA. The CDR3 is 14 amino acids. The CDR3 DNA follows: TGTGCCAGCAGCCCTGGGACAGGGGTATACGAGCAGTACTTC. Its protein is CASSPGTGVYEQYF. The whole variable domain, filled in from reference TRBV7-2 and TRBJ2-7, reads GAGVSQSPSNKVTEKGKDVELRCDPISGHTALYWYRQSLGQGLEFLIYFQGNSAPDKSGLPSDRFSAERTGGSVSTLTIQRTQQEDSAVYLCASSPGTGVYEQYFGPGTRLTVT.

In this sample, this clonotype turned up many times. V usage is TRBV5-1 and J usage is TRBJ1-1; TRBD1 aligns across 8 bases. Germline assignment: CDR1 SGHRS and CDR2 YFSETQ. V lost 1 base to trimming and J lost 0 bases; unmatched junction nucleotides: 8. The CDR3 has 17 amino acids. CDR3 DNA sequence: TGCGCCAGCAGCTTGTTGACAGGGGTCAGAATGAACACTGAAGCTTTCTTT. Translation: CASSLLTGVRMNTEAFF.

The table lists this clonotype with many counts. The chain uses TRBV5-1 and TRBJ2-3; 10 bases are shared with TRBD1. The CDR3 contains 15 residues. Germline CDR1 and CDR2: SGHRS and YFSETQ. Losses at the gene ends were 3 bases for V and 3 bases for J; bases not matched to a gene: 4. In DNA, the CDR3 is TGCGCCAGCAGCTCGACAGGGGGCCGGACAGATACGCAGTATTTT. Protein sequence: CASSSTGGRTDTQYF. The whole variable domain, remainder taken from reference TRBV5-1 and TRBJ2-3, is KAGVTQTPRYLIKTRGQQVTLSCSPISGHRSVSWYQQTPGQGLQFLFEYFSETQRNKGNFPGRFSGRQFSNSRSEMNVSTLELGDSALYLCASSSTGGRTDTQYFGPGTRLTVL.

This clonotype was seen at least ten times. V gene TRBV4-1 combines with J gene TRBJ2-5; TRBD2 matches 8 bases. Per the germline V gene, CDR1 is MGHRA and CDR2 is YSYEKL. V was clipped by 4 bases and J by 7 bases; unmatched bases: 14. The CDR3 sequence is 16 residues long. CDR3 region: CASSLLAGNPRVTQYF. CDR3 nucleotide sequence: TGCGCCAGCAGCCTCTTAGCGGGGAACCCTCGGGTGACCCAGTACTTC.

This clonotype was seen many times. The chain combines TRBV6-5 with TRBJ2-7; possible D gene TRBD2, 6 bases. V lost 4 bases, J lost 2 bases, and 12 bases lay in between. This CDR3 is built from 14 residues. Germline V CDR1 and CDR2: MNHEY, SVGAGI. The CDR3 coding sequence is TGTGCCAGCAGTTCTAGCGCTTATACCTACGAGCAGTACTTC. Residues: CASSSSAYTYEQYF.

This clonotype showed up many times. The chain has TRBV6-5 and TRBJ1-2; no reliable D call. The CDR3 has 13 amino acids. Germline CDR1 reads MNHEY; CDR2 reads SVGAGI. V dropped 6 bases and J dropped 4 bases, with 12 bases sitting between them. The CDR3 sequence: CASSEEEGYGYTF. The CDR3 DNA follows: TGTGCCAGCAGCGAAGAAGAGGGCTATGGCTACACCTTC.

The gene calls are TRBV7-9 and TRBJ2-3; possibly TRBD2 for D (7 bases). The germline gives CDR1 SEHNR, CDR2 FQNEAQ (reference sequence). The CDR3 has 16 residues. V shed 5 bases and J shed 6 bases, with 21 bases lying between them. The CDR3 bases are TGTGCCAGCAGCCACGCGGGGGCAGAAGGTCCGGATACGCAGTATTTT. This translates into CASSHAGAEGPDTQYF. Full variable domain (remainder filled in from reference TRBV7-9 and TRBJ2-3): DTGVSQNPRHKITKRGQNVTFRCDPISEHNRLYWYRQTLGQGPEFLTYFQNEAQLEKSRLLSDRFSAERPKGSFSTLEIQRTEQGDSAMYLCASSHAGAEGPDTQYFGPGTRLTVL.

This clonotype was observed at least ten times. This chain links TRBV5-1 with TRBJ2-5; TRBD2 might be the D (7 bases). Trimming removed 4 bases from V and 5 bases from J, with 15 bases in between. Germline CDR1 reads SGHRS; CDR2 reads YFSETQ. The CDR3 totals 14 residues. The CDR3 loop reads CASSVWGGRETQYF. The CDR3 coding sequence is TGCGCCAGCAGCGTTTGGGGGGGCCGGGAGACCCAGTACTTC.

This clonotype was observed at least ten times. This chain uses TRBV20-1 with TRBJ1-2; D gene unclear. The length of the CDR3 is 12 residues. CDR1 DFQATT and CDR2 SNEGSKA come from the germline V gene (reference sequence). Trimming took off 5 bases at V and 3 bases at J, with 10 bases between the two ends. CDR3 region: CSASADYYGYTF. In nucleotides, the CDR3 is TGCAGTGCTTCGGCAGACTACTATGGCTACACCTTC.

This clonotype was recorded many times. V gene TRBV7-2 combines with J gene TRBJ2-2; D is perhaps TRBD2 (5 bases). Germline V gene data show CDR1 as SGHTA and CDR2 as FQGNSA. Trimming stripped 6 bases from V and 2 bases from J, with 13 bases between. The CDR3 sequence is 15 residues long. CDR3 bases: TGTGCCAGCAGGAGGGCAGCCCCCAACACCGGGGAGCTGTTTTTT. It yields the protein CASRRAAPNTGELFF. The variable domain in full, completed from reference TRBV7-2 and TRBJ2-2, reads GAGVSQSPSNKVTEKGKDVELRCDPISGHTALYWYRQSLGQGLEFLIYFQGNSAPDKSGLPSDRFSAERTGGSVSTLTIQRTQQEDSAVYLCASRRAAPNTGELFFGEGSRLTVL.

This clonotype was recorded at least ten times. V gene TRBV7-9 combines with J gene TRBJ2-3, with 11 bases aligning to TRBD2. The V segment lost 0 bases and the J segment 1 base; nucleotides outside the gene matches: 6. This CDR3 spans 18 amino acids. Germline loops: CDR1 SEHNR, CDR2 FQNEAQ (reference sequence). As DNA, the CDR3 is TGTGCCAGCAGCTTAGCAGTCGAACTAGCGGGGGGCACAGATACGCAGTATTTT. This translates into CASSLAVELAGGTDTQYF.

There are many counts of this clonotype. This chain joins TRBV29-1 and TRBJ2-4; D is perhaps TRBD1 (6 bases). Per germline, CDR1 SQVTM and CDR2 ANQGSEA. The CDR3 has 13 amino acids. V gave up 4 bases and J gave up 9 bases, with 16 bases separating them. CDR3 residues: CSVVTGYSGIQYF. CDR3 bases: TGCAGCGTTGTGACAGGATATTCGGGCATTCAGTACTTC.

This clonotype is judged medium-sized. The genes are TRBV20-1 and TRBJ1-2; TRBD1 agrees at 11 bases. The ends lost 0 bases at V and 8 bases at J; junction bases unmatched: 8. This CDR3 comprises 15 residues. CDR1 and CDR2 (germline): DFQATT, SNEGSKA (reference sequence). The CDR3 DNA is TGCAGTGCTAGAGATTTTGGACAGGGGGCAGGCGGCTACACCTTC. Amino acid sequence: CSARDFGQGAGGYTF.

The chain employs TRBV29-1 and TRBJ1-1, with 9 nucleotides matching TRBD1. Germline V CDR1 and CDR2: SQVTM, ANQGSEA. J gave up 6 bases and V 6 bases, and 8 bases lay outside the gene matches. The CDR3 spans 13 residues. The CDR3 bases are TGCAGCGTGGGGGACAGGGCTTTCTCTGAAGCTTTCTTT. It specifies CSVGDRAFSEAFF.

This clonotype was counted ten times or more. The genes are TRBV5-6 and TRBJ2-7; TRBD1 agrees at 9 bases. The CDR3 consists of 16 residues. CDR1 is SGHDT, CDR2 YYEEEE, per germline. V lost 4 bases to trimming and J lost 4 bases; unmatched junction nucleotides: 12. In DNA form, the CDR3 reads TGTGCCAGCAGCCTCACTAGGGGACAGGGAACTTACGAGCAGTACGTC. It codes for CASSLTRGQGTYEQYV.

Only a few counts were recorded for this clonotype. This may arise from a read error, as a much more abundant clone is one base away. CDR3 nucleotide sequence: TGCGCCAGCAGCCCCGGAATAAACACCGGGGAGCTGTTTTTT. Its translation is CASSPGINTGELFF. The V gene is TRBV5-1, the J gene TRBJ2-2; D remains unclear. V was cut by 4 bases and J by 2 bases, with 9 bases left in between. The CDR3 runs 14 residues. Germline-derived CDR1 and CDR2 are SGHRS and YFSETQ.

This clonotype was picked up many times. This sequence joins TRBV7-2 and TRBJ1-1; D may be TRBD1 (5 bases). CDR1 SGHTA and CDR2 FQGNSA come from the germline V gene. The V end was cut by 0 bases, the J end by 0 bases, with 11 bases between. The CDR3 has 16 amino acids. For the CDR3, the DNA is TGTGCCAGCAGCTTAGCGGCAGGGACCATGAACACTGAAGCTTTCTTT. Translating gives CASSLAAGTMNTEAFF.

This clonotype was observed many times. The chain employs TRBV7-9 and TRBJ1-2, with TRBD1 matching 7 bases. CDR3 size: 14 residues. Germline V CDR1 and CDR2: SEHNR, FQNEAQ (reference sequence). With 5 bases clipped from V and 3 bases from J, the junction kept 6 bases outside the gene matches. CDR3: CASSAGQLHYGYTF. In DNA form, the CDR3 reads TGTGCCAGCAGCGCGGGACAGCTCCACTATGGCTACACCTTC. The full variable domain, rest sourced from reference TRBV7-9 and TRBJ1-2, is DTGVSQNPRHKITKRGQNVTFRCDPISEHNRLYWYRQTLGQGPEFLTYFQNEAQLEKSRLLSDRFSAERPKGSFSTLEIQRTEQGDSAMYLCASSAGQLHYGYTFGSGTRLTVV.